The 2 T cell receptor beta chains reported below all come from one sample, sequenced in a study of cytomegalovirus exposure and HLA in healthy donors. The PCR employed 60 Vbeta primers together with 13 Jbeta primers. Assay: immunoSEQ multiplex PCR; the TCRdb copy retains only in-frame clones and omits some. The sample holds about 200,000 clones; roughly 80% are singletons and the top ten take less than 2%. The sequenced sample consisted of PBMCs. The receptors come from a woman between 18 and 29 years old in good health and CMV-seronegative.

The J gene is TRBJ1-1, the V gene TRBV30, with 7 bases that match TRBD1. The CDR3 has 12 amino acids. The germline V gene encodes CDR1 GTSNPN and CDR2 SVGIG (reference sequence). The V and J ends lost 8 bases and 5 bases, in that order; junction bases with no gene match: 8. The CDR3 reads CAQGQQTTEAFF. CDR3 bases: TGTGCCCAGGGACAGCAAACAACTGAAGCTTTCTTT.

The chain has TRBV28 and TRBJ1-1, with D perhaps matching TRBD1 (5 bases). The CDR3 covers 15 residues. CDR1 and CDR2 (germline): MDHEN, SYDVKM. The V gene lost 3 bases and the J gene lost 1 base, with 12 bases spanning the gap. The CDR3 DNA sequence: TGTGCCAGCAGTTTTCGGAGGGGACCGAACACTGAAGCTTTCTTT. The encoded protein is CASSFRRGPNTEAFF.